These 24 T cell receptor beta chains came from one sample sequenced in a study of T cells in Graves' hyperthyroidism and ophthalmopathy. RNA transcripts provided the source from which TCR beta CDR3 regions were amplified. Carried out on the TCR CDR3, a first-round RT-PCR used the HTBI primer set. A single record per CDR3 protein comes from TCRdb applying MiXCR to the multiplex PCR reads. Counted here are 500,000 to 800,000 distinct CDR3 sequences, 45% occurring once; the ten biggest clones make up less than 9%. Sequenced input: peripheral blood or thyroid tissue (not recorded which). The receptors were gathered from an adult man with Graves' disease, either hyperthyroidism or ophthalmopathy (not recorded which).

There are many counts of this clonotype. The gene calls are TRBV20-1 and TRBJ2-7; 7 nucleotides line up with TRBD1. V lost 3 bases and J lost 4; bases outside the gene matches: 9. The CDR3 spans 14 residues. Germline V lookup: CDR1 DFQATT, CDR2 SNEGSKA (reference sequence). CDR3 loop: CSASNRDRLYEQYF. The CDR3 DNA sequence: TGCAGTGCTAGTAACCGGGACAGACTTTACGAGCAGTACTTC.

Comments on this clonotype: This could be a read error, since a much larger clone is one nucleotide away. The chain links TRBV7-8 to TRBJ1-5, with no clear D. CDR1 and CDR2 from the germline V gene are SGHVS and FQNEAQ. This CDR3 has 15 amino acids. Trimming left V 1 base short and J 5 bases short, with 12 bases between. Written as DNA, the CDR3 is TGTGCCAGCAGCTTAGATCGTCTCCCCCATCAGCCCCAGCATTTT. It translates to CASSLDRLPHQPQHF.

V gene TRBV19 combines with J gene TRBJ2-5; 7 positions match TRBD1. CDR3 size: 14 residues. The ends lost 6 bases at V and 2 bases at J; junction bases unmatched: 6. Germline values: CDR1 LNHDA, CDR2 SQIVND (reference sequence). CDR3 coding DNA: TGTGCCAGTAGCAGGACAGGTGGGCAAGAGACCCAGTACTTC. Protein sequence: CASSRTGGQETQYF. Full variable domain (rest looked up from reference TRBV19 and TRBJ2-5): DGGITQSPKYLFRKEGQNVTLSCEQNLNHDAMYWYRQDPGQGLRLIYYSQIVNDFQKGDIAEGYSVSREKKESFPLTVTSAQKNPTAFYLCASSRTGGQETQYFGPGTRLLVL.

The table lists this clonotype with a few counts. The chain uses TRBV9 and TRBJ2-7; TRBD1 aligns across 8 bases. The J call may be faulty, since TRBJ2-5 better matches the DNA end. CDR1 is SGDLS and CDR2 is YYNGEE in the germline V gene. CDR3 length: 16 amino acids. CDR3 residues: CASSEPPGQVQETQYF. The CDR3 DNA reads TGTGCCAGCAGCGAACCCCCGGGACAGGTCCAAGAGACCCAGTACTTC.

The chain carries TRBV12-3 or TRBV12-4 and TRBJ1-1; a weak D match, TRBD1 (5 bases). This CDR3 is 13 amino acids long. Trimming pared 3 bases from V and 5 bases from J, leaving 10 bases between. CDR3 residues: CASSFSEGTEAFF. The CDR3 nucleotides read TGTGCCAGCAGTTTCTCGGAGGGGACTGAAGCTTTCTTT.

CDR3 amino acids: CAIKDGPNEKLFF. The CDR3 DNA sequence: TGTGCCATCAAGGACGGACCGAATGAAAAACTGTTTTTT. The V gene is TRBV10-3, the J gene TRBJ1-4; D remains unclear. The V end lost 7 bases, the J end lost 5 bases, and 11 bases lay between the germline ends. This CDR3 has 13 amino acids. Germline assignment: CDR1 ENHRY and CDR2 SYGVKD.

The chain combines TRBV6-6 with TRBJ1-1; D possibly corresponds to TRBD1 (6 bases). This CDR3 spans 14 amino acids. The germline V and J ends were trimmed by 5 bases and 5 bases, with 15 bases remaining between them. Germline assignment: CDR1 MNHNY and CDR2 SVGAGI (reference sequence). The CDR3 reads CASSAVQGRTEAFF. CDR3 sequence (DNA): TGTGCCAGCAGTGCCGTACAGGGTCGGACTGAAGCTTTCTTT.

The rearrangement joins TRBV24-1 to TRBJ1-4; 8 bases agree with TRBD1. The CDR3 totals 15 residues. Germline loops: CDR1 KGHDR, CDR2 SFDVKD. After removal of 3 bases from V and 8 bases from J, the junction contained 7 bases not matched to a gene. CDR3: CATSDETGGDEKLFF. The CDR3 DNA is TGTGCCACCAGTGATGAAACAGGGGGGGACGAAAAACTGTTTTTT.

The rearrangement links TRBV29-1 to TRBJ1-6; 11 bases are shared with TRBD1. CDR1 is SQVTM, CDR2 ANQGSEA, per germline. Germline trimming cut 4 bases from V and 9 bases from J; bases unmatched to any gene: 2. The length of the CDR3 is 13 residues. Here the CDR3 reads CSVAGTGGSPLHF. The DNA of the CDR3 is TGCAGCGTTGCCGGGACAGGGGGTTCACCCCTCCACTTT. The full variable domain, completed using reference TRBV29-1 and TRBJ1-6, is SAVISQKPSRDICQRGTSLTIQCQVDSQVTMMFWYRQQPGQSLTLIATANQGSEATYESGFVIDKFPISRPNLTFSTLTVSNMSPEDSSIYLCSVAGTGGSPLHFGNGTRLTVT.

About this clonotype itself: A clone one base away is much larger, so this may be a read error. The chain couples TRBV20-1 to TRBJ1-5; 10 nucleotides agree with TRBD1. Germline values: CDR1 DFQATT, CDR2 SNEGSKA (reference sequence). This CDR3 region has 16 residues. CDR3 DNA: TGCAGTGCTAGACGTAGACAGGGGGCCTCCAATCAGCCCCGGCATTTT. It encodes CSARRRQGASNQPRHF.

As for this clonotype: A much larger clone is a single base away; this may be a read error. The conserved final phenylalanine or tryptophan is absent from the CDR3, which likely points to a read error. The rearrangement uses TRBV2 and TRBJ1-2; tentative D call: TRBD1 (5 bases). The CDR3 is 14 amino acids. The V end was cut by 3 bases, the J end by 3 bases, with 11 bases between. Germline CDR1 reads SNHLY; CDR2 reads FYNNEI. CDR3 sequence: CASSDQRGHYGYTS. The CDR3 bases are TGTGCCAGCAGTGATCAGCGGGGACACTATGGCTACACCTCC.

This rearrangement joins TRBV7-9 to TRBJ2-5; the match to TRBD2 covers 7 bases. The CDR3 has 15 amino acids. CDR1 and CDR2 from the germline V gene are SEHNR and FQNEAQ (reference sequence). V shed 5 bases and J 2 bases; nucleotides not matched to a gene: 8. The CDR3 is CASSQEGGGQETQYF. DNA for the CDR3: TGTGCCAGCAGCCAAGAGGGCGGGGGACAAGAGACCCAGTACTTC.

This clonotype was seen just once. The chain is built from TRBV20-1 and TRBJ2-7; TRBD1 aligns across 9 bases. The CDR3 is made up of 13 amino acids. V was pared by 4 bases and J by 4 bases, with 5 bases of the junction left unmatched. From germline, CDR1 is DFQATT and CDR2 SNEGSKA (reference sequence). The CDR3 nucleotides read TGCAGTGCTACCCGGGACAGGGTGTACGAGCAGTACTTC. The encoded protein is CSATRDRVYEQYF.

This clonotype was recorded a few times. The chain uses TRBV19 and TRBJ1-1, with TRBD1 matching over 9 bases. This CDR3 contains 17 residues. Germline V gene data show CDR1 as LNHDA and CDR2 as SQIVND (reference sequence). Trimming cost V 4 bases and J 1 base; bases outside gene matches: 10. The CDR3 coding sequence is TGTGCCAGTAGTACCAGGGACAGGGCGTCAAGGAACACTGAAGCTTTCTTT. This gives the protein CASSTRDRASRNTEAFF.

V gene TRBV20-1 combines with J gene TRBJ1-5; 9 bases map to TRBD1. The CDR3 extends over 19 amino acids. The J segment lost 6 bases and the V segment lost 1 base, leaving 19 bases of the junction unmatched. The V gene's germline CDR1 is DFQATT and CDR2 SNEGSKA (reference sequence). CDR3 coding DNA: TGCAGTGCTAGAGTCCAAGGGGGGACAGGGAGTGGCCTGGGTCAGCCCCAGCATTTT. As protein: CSARVQGGTGSGLGQPQHF.

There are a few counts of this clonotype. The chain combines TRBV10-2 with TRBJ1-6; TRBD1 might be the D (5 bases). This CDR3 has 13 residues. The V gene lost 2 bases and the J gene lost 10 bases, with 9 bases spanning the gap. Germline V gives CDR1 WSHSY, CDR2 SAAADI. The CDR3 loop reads CASSEGGNSPLHF. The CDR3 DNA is TGCGCCAGCAGTGAGGGGGGAAACTCACCCCTCCACTTT.

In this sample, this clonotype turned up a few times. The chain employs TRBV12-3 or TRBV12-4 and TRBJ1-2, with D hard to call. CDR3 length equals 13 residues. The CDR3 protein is CASGDRTNYGYTF. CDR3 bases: TGTGCTAGTGGGGATCGTACGAACTATGGCTACACCTTC.

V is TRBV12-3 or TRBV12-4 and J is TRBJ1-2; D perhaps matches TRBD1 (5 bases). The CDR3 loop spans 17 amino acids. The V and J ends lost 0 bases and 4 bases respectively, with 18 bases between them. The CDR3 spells CASSLAAAGSNSYGYTF. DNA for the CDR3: TGTGCCAGCAGTTTAGCGGCGGCAGGGTCGAATTCCTATGGCTACACCTTC.

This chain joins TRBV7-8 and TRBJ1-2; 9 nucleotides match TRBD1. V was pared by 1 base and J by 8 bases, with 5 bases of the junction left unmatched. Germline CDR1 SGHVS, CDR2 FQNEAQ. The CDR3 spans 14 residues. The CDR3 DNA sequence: TGTGCCAGCAGCTTAGGGGACAGGGAGGGAGGCTACACCTTC. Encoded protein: CASSLGDREGGYTF.

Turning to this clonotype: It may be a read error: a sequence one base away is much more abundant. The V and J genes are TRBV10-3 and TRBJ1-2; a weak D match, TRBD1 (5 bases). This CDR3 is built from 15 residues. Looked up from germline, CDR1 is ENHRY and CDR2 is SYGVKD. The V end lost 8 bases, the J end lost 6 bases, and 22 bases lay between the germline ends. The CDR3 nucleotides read TGTGCCATCCCTTTACTAGGGGCTAACGGGAATGGCTACACCTTC. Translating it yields CAIPLLGANGNGYTF.

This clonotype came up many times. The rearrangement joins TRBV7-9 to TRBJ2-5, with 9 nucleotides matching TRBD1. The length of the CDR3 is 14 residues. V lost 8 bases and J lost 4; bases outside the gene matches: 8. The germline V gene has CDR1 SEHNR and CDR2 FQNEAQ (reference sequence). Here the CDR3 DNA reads TGTGCCAGCCGCCCGGGACAGGGAGGAGAGACCCAGTACTTC. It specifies CASRPGQGGETQYF.

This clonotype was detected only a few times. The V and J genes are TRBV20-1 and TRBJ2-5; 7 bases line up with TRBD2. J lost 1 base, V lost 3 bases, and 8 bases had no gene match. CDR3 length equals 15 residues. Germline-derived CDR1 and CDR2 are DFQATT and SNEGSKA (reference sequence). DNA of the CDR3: TGCAGTGCTAGTAGGGCTAGCGGATTCCAAGAGACCCAGTACTTC. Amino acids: CSASRASGFQETQYF.

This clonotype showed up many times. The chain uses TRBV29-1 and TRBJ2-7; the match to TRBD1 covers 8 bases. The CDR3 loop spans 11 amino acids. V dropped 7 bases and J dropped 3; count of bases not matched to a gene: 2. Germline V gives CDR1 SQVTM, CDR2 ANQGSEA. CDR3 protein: CSGGTGYEQYF. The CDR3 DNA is TGCAGCGGAGGGACAGGCTACGAGCAGTACTTC.

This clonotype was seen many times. The CDR3 reads CASSVTGDYGYTF. CDR3 in DNA: TGTGCCAGTAGTGTGACAGGGGACTATGGCTACACCTTC. The chain has TRBV19 and TRBJ1-2; the match to TRBD1 covers 8 bases. CDR1 and CDR2 (germline): LNHDA, SQIVND (reference sequence). Unmatched junction bases numbered 2, after V lost 5 bases and J lost 3 bases. The CDR3 runs 13 residues.